What follows is one T cell receptor (beta chain) and its context. Antigen specificity is unknown. TCRalpha and TCRbeta cDNA was put through two nested PCRs of around 15 and 9 cycles. TCRdb re-analyzed the 5' RACE reads; it lists each CDR3 protein once, without DNA. The listing records around 380,000 distinct CDR3 sequences. The data originate from a study of monozygotic twins with inflammatory bowel disease. CDR3 length equals 12 residues. Germline CDR1 and CDR2: MDHEN and SYDVKM. Study results and limitations: Immunosuppressive treatments were not uniform, and this may have added variability to patient repertoires.

Blood samples of 2 to 3 ml were drawn from every donor. Unsorted whole blood yielded the total RNA, with T cells left unselected. The TCR sequence derives from a human donor with ulcerative colitis or Crohn's disease, or a healthy co-twin of an affected twin (not recorded which). The rearrangement uses TRBV28 and TRBJ2-7. The sequencing input was blood. CDR3 protein: CASSFPAYEQYF.